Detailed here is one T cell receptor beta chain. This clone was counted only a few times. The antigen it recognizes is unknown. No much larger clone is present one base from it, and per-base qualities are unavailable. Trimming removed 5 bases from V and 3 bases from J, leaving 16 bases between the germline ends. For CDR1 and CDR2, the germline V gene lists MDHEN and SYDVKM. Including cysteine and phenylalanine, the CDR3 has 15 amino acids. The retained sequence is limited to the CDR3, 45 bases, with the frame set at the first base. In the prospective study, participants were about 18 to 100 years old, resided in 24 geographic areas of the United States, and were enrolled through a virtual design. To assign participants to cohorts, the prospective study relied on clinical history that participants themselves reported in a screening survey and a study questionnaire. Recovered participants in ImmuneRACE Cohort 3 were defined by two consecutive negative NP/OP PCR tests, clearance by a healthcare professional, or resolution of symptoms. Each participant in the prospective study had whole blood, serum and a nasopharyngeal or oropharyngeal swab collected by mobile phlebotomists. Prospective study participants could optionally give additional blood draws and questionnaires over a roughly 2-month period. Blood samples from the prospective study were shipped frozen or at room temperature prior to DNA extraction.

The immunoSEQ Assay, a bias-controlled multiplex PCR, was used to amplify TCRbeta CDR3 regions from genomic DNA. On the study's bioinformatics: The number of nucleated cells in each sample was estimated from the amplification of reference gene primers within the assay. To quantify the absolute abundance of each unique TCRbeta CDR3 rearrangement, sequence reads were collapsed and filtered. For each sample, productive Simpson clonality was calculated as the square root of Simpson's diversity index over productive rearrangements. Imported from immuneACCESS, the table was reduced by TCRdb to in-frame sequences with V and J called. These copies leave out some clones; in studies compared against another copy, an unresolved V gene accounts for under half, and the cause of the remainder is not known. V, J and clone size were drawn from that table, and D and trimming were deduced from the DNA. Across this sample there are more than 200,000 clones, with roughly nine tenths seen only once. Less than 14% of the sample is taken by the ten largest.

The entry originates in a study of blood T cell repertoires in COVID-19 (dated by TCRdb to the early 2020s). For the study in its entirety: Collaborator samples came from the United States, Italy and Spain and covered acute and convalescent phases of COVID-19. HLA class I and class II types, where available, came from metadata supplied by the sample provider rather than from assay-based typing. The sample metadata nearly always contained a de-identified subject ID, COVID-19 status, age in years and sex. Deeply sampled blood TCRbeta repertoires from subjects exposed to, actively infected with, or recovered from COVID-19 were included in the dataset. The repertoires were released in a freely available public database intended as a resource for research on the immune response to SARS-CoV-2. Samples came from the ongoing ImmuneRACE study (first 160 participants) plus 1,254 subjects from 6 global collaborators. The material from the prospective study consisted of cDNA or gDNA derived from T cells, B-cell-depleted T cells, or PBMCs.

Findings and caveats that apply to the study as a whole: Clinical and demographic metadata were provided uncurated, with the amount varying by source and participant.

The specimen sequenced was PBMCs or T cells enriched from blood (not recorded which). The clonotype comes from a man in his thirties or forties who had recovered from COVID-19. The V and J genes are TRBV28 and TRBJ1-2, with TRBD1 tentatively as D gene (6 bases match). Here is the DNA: TGTGCCAGCAGTACATCAGGGGTTACTGACTATGGCTACACCTTC. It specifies CASSTSGVTDYGYTF.